These 32 T cell receptor beta chains were sequenced from one sample in a study of shared clonotypes between healthy human individuals. This table comes from immunoSEQ multiplex PCR, and its TCRdb copy is limited to in-frame clones, with some not included. Altogether more than 1,200,000 clones are present, approximately 98.5% being singletons, with the ten largest covering about 0.35%. Sample: naive CD4+ T cells sorted from blood. The subset here: CD45RA+ positively selected. The receptor source for this set is a man younger than 45 in good health.

V usage is TRBV6-5 and J usage is TRBJ1-1, with 9 bases matching TRBD1. V gave up 7 bases and J gave up 0 bases; unmatched junction bases: 3. This CDR3 has 14 amino acids. Germline CDR1 is MNHEY and CDR2 is SVGAGI. The CDR3, as DNA: TGTGCCAGCACCAGGACAGGGGTGAACACTGAAGCTTTCTTT. Protein product: CASTRTGVNTEAFF.

The V call is TRBV6-4, the J call TRBJ2-7; 9 bases map to TRBD2. This CDR3 is built from 14 residues. V dropped 3 bases and J dropped 4; count of bases not matched to a gene: 4. CDR1 and CDR2 from the germline V gene are MRHNA and SNTAGT. CDR3 region: CASSELAGKYEQYF. CDR3 DNA: TGTGCCAGCAGTGAGCTAGCGGGAAAATACGAGCAGTACTTC.

The V call is TRBV5-1, the J call TRBJ2-7, with a possible D match to TRBD1 (6 bases). The CDR3 has 13 amino acids. Germline V lookup: CDR1 SGHRS, CDR2 YFSETQ. The V end lost 3 bases, the J end lost 5 bases, and 12 bases lay between the germline ends. Written as DNA, the CDR3 is TGCGCCAGCAGCTCAACAGGGCCTGACGAGCAGTACTTC. Its protein is CASSSTGPDEQYF.

V usage is TRBV7-8 and J usage is TRBJ1-4, with 7 bases matching TRBD1. Germline values: CDR1 SGHVS, CDR2 FQNEAQ. Losses at the gene ends were 2 bases for V and 4 bases for J; bases not matched to a gene: 7. CDR3 length: 16 amino acids. CDR3 region: CASSLRRGAINEKLFF. CDR3 DNA: TGTGCCAGCAGCTTACGCAGGGGGGCCATTAATGAAAAACTGTTTTTT. The variable domain in full, with the rest retrieved from reference TRBV7-8 and TRBJ1-4, is GAGVSQSPRYKVAKRGQDVALRCDPISGHVSLFWYQQALGQGPEFLTYFQNEAQLDKSGLPSDRFFAERPEGSVSTLKIQRTQQEDSAVYLCASSLRRGAINEKLFFGSGTQLSVL.

The table lists this clone with a count of one. This sequence joins TRBV4-3 and TRBJ2-2; D not certain. CDR3 length equals 15 residues. CDR1 is LGHNA, CDR2 YSLEER, per germline. Trimming took 3 bases from V and 6 from J, leaving 14 bases between them. DNA for the CDR3: TGCGCCAGCAGCCAGAATCATCCCGTTCCCGGGGAGCTGTTTTTT. The encoded protein is CASSQNHPVPGELFF.

The chain is built from TRBV7-2 and TRBJ2-1; D unresolved. CDR3 length: 12 residues. CDR1 and CDR2 from the germline V gene are SGHTA and FQGNSA. Deletions cut 2 bases from V and 10 bases from J, with 9 bases between. The CDR3 reads CASSLILGEQFF. The CDR3 nucleotides read TGTGCCAGCAGCTTAATTCTCGGGGAGCAGTTCTTC.

This chain joins TRBV5-1 and TRBJ2-5, with D possibly matching TRBD1 (6 bases). V lost 4 bases and J 2 bases, leaving 12 bases between the germline ends. The CDR3 is made up of 14 amino acids. From germline, CDR1 is SGHRS and CDR2 YFSETQ. CDR3 amino acids: CASSTGQRQETQYF. The CDR3 coding sequence is TGCGCCAGCAGCACTGGACAGAGACAAGAGACCCAGTACTTC.

This clone was observed a single time. The chain uses TRBV7-6 and TRBJ2-3; D is undetermined. V gave up 1 base and J gave up 5 bases, with 13 bases separating them. This CDR3 has 15 residues. Germline lookup yields CDR1 SGHVS and CDR2 FNYEAQ. The CDR3 reads CASSLGSSSVDTQYF. The CDR3 region has the DNA TGTGCCAGCAGCTTAGGGTCTTCGTCGGTAGATACGCAGTATTTT.

This rearrangement joins TRBV10-2 to TRBJ2-1, with no clear D. Between the trimmed V and J ends, which lost 2 bases and 4 bases, there was a span of 12 bases. Germline V CDR1 and CDR2: WSHSY, SAAADI. The CDR3 has 15 amino acids. The CDR3 spells CASSEQNRVYNEQFF. The CDR3 nucleotides read TGCGCCAGCAGTGAGCAGAATAGGGTGTACAATGAGCAGTTCTTC.

The V and J genes are TRBV19 and TRBJ2-1; 7 bases align to TRBD1. The CDR3 loop spans 14 amino acids. Germline CDR1 is LNHDA and CDR2 is SQIVND (reference sequence). Germline trimming cut 6 bases from V and 7 bases from J; bases unmatched to any gene: 9. CDR3 protein: CASRGTVRGNEQFF. The CDR3 nucleotides are TGTGCCAGTAGAGGGACAGTTAGGGGGAATGAGCAGTTCTTC. The entire variable domain, with the rest obtained from reference TRBV19 and TRBJ2-1, is as follows: DGGITQSPKYLFRKEGQNVTLSCEQNLNHDAMYWYRQDPGQGLRLIYYSQIVNDFQKGDIAEGYSVSREKKESFPLTVTSAQKNPTAFYLCASRGTVRGNEQFFGPGTRLTVL.

The chain has TRBV5-6 and TRBJ2-5, with 7 bases identical to TRBD2. With 0 bases clipped from V and 0 bases from J, the junction kept 5 bases outside the gene matches. The CDR3 loop spans 16 amino acids. CDR1 SGHDT and CDR2 YYEEEE come from the germline V gene. The CDR3 reads CASSLDQGGYQETQYF. The DNA of the CDR3 is TGTGCCAGCAGCTTGGACCAGGGAGGGTACCAAGAGACCCAGTACTTC.

The genes are TRBV5-4 and TRBJ2-7; tentative D call: TRBD1 (6 bases). The CDR3 has 14 residues. The V and J ends lost 4 bases and 1 base respectively, with 12 bases between them. Germline V CDR1 and CDR2: SGHNT, YYREEE (reference sequence). The CDR3 DNA sequence: TGTGCCAGCAGCCCCGGACAGATATCCTACGAGCAGTACTTC. Amino acid sequence: CASSPGQISYEQYF.

This chain links TRBV29-1 with TRBJ1-5; 7 nucleotides align to TRBD1. V was clipped by 5 bases and J by 4 bases; unmatched bases: 5. Germline CDR1 reads SQVTM; CDR2 reads ANQGSEA. The CDR3 consists of 13 residues. The CDR3 DNA follows: TGCAGCGTTTTAGAGGGGGCTAATCAGCCCCAGCATTTT. This translates into CSVLEGANQPQHF. Drawing the rest from reference TRBV29-1 and TRBJ1-5, the complete variable domain is SAVISQKPSRDICQRGTSLTIQCQVDSQVTMMFWYRQQPGQSLTLIATANQGSEATYESGFVIDKFPISRPNLTFSTLTVSNMSPEDSSIYLCSVLEGANQPQHFGDGTRLSIL.

This chain connects TRBV7-9 to TRBJ2-1; TRBD2 aligns across 7 bases. The trim removed 4 bases at V and 0 bases at J, leaving 6 bases unmatched. The CDR3 runs to 16 residues. The germline CDR1 and CDR2 sequences are SEHNR and FQNEAQ (reference sequence). The CDR3 reads CASSYSGISSYNEQFF. The CDR3 nucleotides are TGTGCCAGCAGCTACAGCGGGATAAGCTCCTACAATGAGCAGTTCTTC.

The chain couples TRBV5-5 to TRBJ1-3, with D unresolved. The germline gives CDR1 SGHKS, CDR2 YYEKEE (reference sequence). This CDR3 comprises 15 residues. With 3 bases removed from V and 2 bases from J, the gap between germline ends came to 12 bases. CDR3 DNA: TGTGCCAGCAGCTCGTACCCGGGTCCTGGAAACACCATATATTTT. Translating it yields CASSSYPGPGNTIYF.

The chain couples TRBV7-8 to TRBJ2-2, with 9 bases fitting TRBD1. V shed 6 bases and J 7 bases; nucleotides not matched to a gene: 6. The CDR3 loop spans 14 amino acids. Germline V gene data show CDR1 as SGHVS and CDR2 as FQNEAQ. CDR3 sequence (DNA): TGTGCCAGCAGGGTACAGGGGGCTGGCGGGGAGCTGTTTTTT. Encoded protein: CASRVQGAGGELFF.

The chain links TRBV4-3 to TRBJ2-3, with 8 bases identical to TRBD2. Looked up from germline, CDR1 is LGHNA and CDR2 is YSLEER. The V segment lost 3 bases and the J segment 3 bases; nucleotides outside the gene matches: 11. The CDR3 length is 17 residues. CDR3 loop: CASSQGSSGRGTDTQYF. The CDR3 nucleotides are TGCGCCAGCAGCCAGGGGTCCAGCGGGAGAGGAACAGATACGCAGTATTTT.

The V call is TRBV2, the J call TRBJ2-7; the D gene could be TRBD1 or TRBD2 (5 bases each). V dropped 8 bases and J dropped 2 bases, with 16 bases sitting between them. Germline loops: CDR1 SNHLY, CDR2 FYNNEI. The CDR3 is 14 residues long. CDR3 region: CASWTGTGTYEQYF. CDR3 sequence (DNA): TGTGCCAGCTGGACCGGGACCGGTACCTACGAGCAGTACTTC.

This rearrangement joins TRBV10-3 to TRBJ1-5; 7 positions agree with TRBD1. V trimming: 7 bases; J trimming: 4 bases; junction bases outside the gene matches: 7. The CDR3 covers 14 residues. From germline, CDR1 is ENHRY and CDR2 SYGVKD. CDR3 residues: CAINSGGPNQPQHF. Here the CDR3 DNA reads TGTGCCATCAATTCAGGGGGACCGAATCAGCCCCAGCATTTT.

This rearrangement joins TRBV18 to TRBJ1-1; 7 positions match TRBD1. The germline CDR1 and CDR2 sequences are KGHSH and LQKENI. V lost 3 bases and J lost 6; bases outside the gene matches: 7. This CDR3 region has 14 residues. CDR3 amino acids: CASSPQGTAPEAFF. CDR3 nucleotide sequence: TGTGCCAGCTCACCCCAAGGGACAGCCCCTGAAGCTTTCTTT.

About this clone: This sample includes further DNA sequences coding for the same CDR3. The chain recombines TRBV28 with TRBJ2-2; TRBD1 agrees at 9 bases. Unmatched junction bases numbered 3, after V lost 6 bases and J lost 4 bases. The CDR3 has 14 residues. Germline V lookup: CDR1 MDHEN, CDR2 SYDVKM. The CDR3 nucleotides are TGTGCCAGCAGAAGACAGGGGGGCACCGGGGAGCTGTTTTTT. Its translation: CASRRQGGTGELFF.

This clone was seen a single time. The V call is TRBV7-9, the J call TRBJ2-2; 9 bases align to TRBD2. V shed 1 base, J shed 3 bases, and the junction held 3 bases outside the gene matches. Germline CDR1 reads SEHNR; CDR2 reads FQNEAQ (reference sequence). The CDR3 contains 16 residues. This CDR3 is CASSLDSGSDTGELFF. Written as DNA, the CDR3 is TGTGCCAGCAGCTTAGATAGCGGGAGTGACACCGGGGAGCTGTTTTTT.

The rearrangement links TRBV30 to TRBJ2-2; D is unresolved. Germline CDR1 GTSNPN, CDR2 SVGIG (reference sequence). The V and J ends lost 0 bases and 1 base respectively, with 15 bases between them. The CDR3 extends over 17 amino acids. CDR3 sequence: CAWSVNQAYLNTGELFF. For the CDR3, the DNA is TGTGCCTGGAGTGTAAATCAGGCCTACTTGAACACCGGGGAGCTGTTTTTT.

This chain connects TRBV10-3 to TRBJ1-3; the D is unclear. With 6 bases removed from V and 0 bases from J, the gap between germline ends came to 12 bases. The germline gives CDR1 ENHRY, CDR2 SYGVKD. The CDR3 covers 15 residues. The CDR3 coding sequence is TGTGCCATCAGCCTCAAACACGGCTCTGGAAACACCATATATTTT. Its translation: CAISLKHGSGNTIYF.

The chain's CDR3 is CAISESAGGPYNEQFF. Here the CDR3 DNA reads TGTGCCATCAGTGAGTCGGCGGGGGGCCCCTACAATGAGCAGTTCTTC. The J gene is TRBJ2-1, the V gene TRBV10-3; 8 nucleotides match TRBD2. V was pared by 0 bases and J by 2 bases, with 3 bases of the junction left unmatched. In germline, CDR1 is ENHRY, CDR2 SYGVKD. CDR3 length: 16 amino acids.

The chain links TRBV30 to TRBJ1-3; no firm D call. The CDR3 is 14 residues long. Germline values: CDR1 GTSNPN, CDR2 SVGIG (reference sequence). Trimming took 3 bases from V and 7 from J, leaving 16 bases between them. The CDR3 protein is CAWSLGIMGNTIYF. CDR3 bases: TGTGCCTGGAGCCTAGGGATTATGGGGAACACCATATATTTT.

The chain couples TRBV5-1 to TRBJ2-5; tentatively, D is TRBD1 (6 bases). Germline CDR1 reads SGHRS; CDR2 reads YFSETQ. The CDR3 consists of 15 residues. V was trimmed by 0 bases and J by 4 bases, leaving 13 bases between them. CDR3 residues: CASSLAPGAGETQYF. The CDR3 DNA reads as TGCGCCAGCAGCTTGGCCCCAGGGGCCGGAGAGACCCAGTACTTC.

J is TRBJ2-3 and V is TRBV27; maybe TRBD2 (5 bases). The germline V and J ends were trimmed by 2 bases and 4 bases, with 13 bases remaining between them. Looked up from germline, CDR1 is MNHEY and CDR2 is SMNVEV (reference sequence). The CDR3 extends over 15 amino acids. The CDR3 is CASSLQSAGSDTQYF. For the CDR3, the DNA is TGTGCCAGCAGTTTACAGTCCGCGGGCTCAGATACGCAGTATTTT.

This chain uses TRBV6-1 with TRBJ1-2, with D unclear. The length of the CDR3 is 15 residues. Trimming shortened V by 1 base and J by 2 bases, and 11 bases separated the two germline ends. Germline CDR1 and CDR2: MNHNS and SASEGT. DNA for the CDR3: TGTGCCAGCAGTGAAGAACGCGGACCGAACTATGGCTACACCTTC. This encodes CASSEERGPNYGYTF.

The chain carries TRBV9 and TRBJ1-5; 11 bases are shared with TRBD1. CDR1 is SGDLS and CDR2 is YYNGEE in the germline V gene. The CDR3 covers 14 residues. Trimming took 4 bases from V and 6 from J; bases not matched to a gene: 3. The CDR3 sequence: CASSRTGGTQPQHF. The CDR3 coding sequence is TGTGCCAGCAGCCGGACAGGGGGCACTCAGCCCCAGCATTTT.

This clone was seen just once. This chain links TRBV7-9 with TRBJ1-5; 8 bases are a match to TRBD1. The V segment lost 4 bases and the J segment 5 bases; nucleotides outside the gene matches: 7. This CDR3 is built from 15 residues. Looked up from germline, CDR1 is SEHNR and CDR2 is FQNEAQ (reference sequence). This chain's CDR3 is CASSSDRGGHQPQHF. The CDR3 nucleotides are TGTGCCAGCAGCTCCGACAGGGGAGGCCATCAGCCCCAGCATTTT. The full variable domain, rest sourced from reference TRBV7-9 and TRBJ1-5, is DTGVSQNPRHKITKRGQNVTFRCDPISEHNRLYWYRQTLGQGPEFLTYFQNEAQLEKSRLLSDRFSAERPKGSFSTLEIQRTEQGDSAMYLCASSSDRGGHQPQHFGDGTRLSIL.

J is TRBJ2-1 and V is TRBV7-3; 8 nucleotides line up with TRBD2. CDR3 length equals 15 residues. V trimming: 4 bases; J trimming: 6 bases; junction bases outside the gene matches: 8. Per germline, CDR1 SGHTA and CDR2 FQGTGA. The DNA for the CDR3 is TGTGCCAGCAGCTCCAGGAGCGGGAGTATCAATGAGCAGTTCTTC. It specifies CASSSRSGSINEQFF. The variable domain in full, completed from reference TRBV7-3 and TRBJ2-1, reads GAGVSQTPSNKVTEKGKYVELRCDPISGHTALYWYRQSLGQGPEFLIYFQGTGAADDSGLPNDRFFAVRPEGSVSTLKIQRTERGDSAVYLCASSSRSGSINEQFFGPGTRLTVL.